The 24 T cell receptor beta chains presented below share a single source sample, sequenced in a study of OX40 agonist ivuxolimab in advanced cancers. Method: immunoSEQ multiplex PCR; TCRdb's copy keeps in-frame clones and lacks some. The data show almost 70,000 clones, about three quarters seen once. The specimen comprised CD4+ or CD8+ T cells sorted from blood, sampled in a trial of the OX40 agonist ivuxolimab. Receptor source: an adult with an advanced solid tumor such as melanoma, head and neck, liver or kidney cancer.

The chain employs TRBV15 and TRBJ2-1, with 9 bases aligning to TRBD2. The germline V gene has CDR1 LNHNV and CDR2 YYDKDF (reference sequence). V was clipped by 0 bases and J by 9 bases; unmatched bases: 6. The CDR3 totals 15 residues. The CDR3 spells CATSRDRLAGSEQFF. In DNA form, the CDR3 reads TGTGCCACCAGCAGAGATCGGCTAGCGGGAAGTGAGCAGTTCTTC.

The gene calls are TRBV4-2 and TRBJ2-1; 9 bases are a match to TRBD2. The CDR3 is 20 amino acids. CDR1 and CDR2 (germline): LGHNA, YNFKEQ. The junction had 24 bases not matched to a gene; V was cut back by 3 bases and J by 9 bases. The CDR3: CASSHVKLAGLHPGLSEQFF. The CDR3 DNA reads TGTGCCAGCAGCCACGTGAAGCTAGCGGGACTCCATCCGGGGCTTAGTGAGCAGTTCTTC.

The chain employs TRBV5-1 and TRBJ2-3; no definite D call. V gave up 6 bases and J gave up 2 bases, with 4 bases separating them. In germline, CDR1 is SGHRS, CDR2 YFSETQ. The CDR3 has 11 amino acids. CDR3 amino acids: CASTFTDTQYF. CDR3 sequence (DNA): TGCGCCAGCACCTTCACAGATACGCAGTATTTT.

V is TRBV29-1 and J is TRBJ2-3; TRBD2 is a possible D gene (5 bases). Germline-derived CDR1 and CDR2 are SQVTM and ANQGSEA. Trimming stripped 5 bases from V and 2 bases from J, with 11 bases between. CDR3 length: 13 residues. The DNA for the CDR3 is TGCAGCGTTTCGCAGCGGACCACAGATACGCAGTATTTT. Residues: CSVSQRTTDTQYF.

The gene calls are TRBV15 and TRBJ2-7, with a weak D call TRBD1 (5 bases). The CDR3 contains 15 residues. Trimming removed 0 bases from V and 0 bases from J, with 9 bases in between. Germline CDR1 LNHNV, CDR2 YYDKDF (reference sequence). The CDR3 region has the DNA TGTGCCACCAGCAGAGATCCAGGGTTCTCCTACGAGCAGTACTTC. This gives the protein CATSRDPGFSYEQYF.

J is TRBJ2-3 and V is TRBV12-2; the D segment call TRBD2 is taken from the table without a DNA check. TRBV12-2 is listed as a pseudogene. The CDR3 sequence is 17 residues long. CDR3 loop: CASRTPGLPNSTDTQYF. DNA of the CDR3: TGTGCAAGTCGCACCCCGGGACTACCGAATTCCACAGATACGCAGTATTTT.

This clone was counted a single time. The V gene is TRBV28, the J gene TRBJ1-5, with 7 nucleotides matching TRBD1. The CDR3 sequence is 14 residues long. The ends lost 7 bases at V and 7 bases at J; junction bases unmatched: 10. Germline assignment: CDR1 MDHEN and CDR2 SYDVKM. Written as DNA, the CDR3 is TGTGCCAGCAAGCACAGGGGAGGGGGCCAGCCCCAGCATTTT. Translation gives CASKHRGGGQPQHF.

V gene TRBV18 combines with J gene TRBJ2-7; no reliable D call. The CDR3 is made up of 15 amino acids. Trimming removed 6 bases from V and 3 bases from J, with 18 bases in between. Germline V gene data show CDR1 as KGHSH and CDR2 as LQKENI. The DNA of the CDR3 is TGTGCCAGCTCCCGTTCCGGCGTTATAAACTACGAGCAGTACTTC. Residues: CASSRSGVINYEQYF.

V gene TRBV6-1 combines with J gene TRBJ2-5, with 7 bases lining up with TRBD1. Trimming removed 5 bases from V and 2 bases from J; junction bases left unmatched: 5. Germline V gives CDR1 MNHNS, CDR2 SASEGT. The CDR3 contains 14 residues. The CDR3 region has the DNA TGTGCCAGCAGTTGGGACAGAGGGCAAGAGACCCAGTACTTC. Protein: CASSWDRGQETQYF.

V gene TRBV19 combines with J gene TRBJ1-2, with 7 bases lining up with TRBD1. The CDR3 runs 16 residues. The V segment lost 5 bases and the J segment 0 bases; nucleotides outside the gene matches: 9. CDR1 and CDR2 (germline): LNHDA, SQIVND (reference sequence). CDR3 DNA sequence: TGTGCCAGTAGTCCCCGACAGGGAGGCTCTAACTATGGCTACACCTTC. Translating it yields CASSPRQGGSNYGYTF. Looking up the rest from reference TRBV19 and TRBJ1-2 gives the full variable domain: DGGITQSPKYLFRKEGQNVTLSCEQNLNHDAMYWYRQDPGQGLRLIYYSQIVNDFQKGDIAEGYSVSREKKESFPLTVTSAQKNPTAFYLCASSPRQGGSNYGYTFGSGTRLTVV.

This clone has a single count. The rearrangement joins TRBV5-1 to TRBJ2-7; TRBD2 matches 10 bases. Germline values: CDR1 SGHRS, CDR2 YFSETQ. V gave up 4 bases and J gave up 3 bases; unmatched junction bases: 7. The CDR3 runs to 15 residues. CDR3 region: CASSNLSGGFYEQYF. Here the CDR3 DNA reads TGCGCCAGCAGCAATCTTAGCGGGGGGTTCTACGAGCAGTACTTC.

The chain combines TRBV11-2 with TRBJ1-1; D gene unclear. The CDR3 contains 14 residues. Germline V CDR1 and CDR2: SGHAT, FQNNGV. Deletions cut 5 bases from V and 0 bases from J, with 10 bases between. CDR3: CASSGRSVNTEAFF. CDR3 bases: TGTGCCAGCAGCGGTCGCAGCGTGAACACTGAAGCTTTCTTT.

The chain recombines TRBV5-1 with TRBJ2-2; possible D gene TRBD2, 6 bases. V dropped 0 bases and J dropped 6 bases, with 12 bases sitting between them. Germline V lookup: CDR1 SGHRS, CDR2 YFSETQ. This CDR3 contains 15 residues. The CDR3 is CASSLALTGAGELFF. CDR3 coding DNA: TGCGCCAGCAGCTTGGCGTTAACGGGGGCCGGGGAGCTGTTTTTT.

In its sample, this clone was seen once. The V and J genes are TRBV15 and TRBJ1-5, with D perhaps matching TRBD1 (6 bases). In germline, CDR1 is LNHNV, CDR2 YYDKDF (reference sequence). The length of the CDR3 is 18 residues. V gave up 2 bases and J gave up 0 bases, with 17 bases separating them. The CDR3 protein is CATSRSGQRPYSNQPQHF. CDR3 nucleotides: TGTGCCACCAGCAGATCCGGACAGAGACCTTATAGCAATCAGCCCCAGCATTTT.

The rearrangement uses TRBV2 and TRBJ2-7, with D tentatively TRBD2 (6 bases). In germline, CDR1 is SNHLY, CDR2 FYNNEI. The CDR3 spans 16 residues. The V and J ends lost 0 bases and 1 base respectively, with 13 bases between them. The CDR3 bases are TGTGCCAGCAGTGAAGCGGTCGGGACTGGTTCCTACGAGCAGTACTTC. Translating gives CASSEAVGTGSYEQYF.

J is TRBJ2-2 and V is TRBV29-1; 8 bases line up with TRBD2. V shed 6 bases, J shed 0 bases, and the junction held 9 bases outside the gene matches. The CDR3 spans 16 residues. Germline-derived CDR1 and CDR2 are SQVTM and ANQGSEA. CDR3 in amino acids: CSVAGGPRSNTGELFF. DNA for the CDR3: TGCAGCGTCGCGGGAGGTCCGCGTTCGAACACCGGGGAGCTGTTTTTT.

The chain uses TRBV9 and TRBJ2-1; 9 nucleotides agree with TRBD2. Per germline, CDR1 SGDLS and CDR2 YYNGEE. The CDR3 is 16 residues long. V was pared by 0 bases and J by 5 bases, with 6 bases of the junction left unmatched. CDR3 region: CASSVVGTSSHNEQFF. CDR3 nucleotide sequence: TGTGCCAGCAGCGTAGTGGGGACTAGCAGCCACAATGAGCAGTTCTTC.

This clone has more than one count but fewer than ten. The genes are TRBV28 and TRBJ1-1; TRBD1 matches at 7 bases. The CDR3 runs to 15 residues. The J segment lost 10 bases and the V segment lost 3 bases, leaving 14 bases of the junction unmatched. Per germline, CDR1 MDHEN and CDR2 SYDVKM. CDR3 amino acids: CASSFDRVGGRVAFF. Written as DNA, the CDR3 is TGTGCCAGCAGTTTTGACAGGGTAGGTGGTCGTGTAGCTTTCTTT. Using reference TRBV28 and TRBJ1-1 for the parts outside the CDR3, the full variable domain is DVKVTQSSRYLVKRTGEKVFLECVQDMDHENMFWYRQDPGLGLRLIYFSYDVKMKEKGDIPEGYSVSREKKERFSLILESASTNQTSMYLCASSFDRVGGRVAFFGQGTRLTVV.

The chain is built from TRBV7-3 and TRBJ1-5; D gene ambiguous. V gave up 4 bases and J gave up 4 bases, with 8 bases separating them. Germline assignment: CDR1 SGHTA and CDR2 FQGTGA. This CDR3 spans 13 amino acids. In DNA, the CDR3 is TGTGCCAGCAGCTCGGGTAGAAATCAGCCCCAGCATTTT. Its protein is CASSSGRNQPQHF.

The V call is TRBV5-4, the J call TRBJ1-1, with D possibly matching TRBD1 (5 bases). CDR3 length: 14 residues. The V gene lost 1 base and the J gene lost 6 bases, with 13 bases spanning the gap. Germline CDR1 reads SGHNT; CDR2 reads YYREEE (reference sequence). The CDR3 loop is CASSLPGRGAEAFF. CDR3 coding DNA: TGTGCCAGCAGCTTGCCAGGGAGGGGCGCTGAAGCTTTCTTT.

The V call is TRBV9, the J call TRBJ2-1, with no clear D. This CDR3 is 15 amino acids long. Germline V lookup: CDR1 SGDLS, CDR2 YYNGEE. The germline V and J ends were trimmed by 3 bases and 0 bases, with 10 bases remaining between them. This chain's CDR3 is CASSGDLYSYNEQFF. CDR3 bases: TGTGCCAGCAGCGGAGACCTCTACTCCTACAATGAGCAGTTCTTC. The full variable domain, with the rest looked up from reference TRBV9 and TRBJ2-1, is DSGVTQTPKHLITATGQRVTLRCSPRSGDLSVYWYQQSLDQGLQFLIQYYNGEERAKGNILERFSAQQFPDLHSELNLSSLELGDSALYFCASSGDLYSYNEQFFGPGTRLTVL.

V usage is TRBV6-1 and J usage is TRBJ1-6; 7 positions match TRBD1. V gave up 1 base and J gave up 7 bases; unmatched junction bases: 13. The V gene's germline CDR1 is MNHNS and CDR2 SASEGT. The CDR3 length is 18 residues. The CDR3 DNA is TGTGCCAGCAGTGAAGTCCTTCGACAGGGCCGAAACAATTCACCCCTCCACTTT. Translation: CASSEVLRQGRNNSPLHF.

Here the CDR3 DNA reads TGTGCCAGCAGTGAACGTGGGAATGCGGGCGAGCAGTACTTC. Protein: CASSERGNAGEQYF. The V gene is TRBV6-1, the J gene TRBJ2-7, with a tentative D call TRBD2 (5 bases). Germline values: CDR1 MNHNS, CDR2 SASEGT. This CDR3 is 14 amino acids long. V was shortened by 2 bases and J by 6 bases, with 14 bases between the two germline ends.

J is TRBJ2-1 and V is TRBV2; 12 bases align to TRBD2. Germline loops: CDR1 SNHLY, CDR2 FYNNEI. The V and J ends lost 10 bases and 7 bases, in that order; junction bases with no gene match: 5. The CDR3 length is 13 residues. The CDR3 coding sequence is TGTGCCACACTAGCGGGAGGAGGGAATGAGCAGTTCTTC. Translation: CATLAGGGNEQFF.